Given below is one T cell receptor (beta chain) in context. The antigen is undetermined. The source of the sample is a study of cytomegalovirus exposure and HLA in healthy donors. In the study overall: Across roughly 400 genotyped donors, 65% to 90% landed in the Caucasian-associated ancestry cluster.

CDR3 length equals 17 residues. Germline V CDR1 and CDR2: SGHTA, FQGNSA. Germline trimming cut 0 bases from V and 3 bases from J; bases unmatched to any gene: 7. General study findings and limits: Presence/absence analysis assumed near-uniform sequencing depth across donors.

Though nominally healthy at sampling, donors likely had unrecorded immune exposures. A multiplex PCR was run with 60 Vbeta primers and 13 Jbeta primers. Generated by immunoSEQ multiplex PCR, the TCRdb table keeps only in-frame clones and is missing some. There are some 150,000 clones in the sample; roughly 89% occur only once, and roughly 5.2% lies in the top ten. The sequence derives from a woman aged 30 to 39 in good health and CMV-seronegative. V usage is TRBV7-2 and J usage is TRBJ1-4, with TRBD1 identical over 7 bases. Sequenced: PBMCs. CDR3 loop: CASSLAPVQGANEKLFF. Written as DNA, the CDR3 is TGTGCCAGCAGCTTAGCCCCTGTGCAGGGGGCTAATGAAAAACTGTTTTTT.